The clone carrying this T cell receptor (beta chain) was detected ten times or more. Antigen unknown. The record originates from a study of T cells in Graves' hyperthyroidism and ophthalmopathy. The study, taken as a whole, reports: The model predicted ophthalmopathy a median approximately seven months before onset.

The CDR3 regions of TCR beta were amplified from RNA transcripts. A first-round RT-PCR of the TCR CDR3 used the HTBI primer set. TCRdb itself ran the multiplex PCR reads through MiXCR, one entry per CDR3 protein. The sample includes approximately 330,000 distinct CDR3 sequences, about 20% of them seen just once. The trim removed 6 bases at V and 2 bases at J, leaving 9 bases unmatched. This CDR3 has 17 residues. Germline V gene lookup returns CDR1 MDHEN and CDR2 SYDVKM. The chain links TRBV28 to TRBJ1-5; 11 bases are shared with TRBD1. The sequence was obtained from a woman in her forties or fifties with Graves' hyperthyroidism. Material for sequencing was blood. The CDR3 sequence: CASRSPGQGGGNQPQHF. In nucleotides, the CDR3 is TGTGCCAGCAGATCCCCGGGACAGGGGGGTGGCAATCAGCCCCAGCATTTT. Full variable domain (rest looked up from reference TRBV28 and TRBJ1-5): DVKVTQSSRYLVKRTGEKVFLECVQDMDHENMFWYRQDPGLGLRLIYFSYDVKMKEKGDIPEGYSVSREKKERFSLILESASTNQTSMYLCASRSPGQGGGNQPQHFGDGTRLSIL.